These 6 T cell receptor beta chains originate from one sample sequenced in a study of T cell repertoires in cytomegalovirus infection. TCRdb ran MiXCR on the reads and lists one entry per CDR3 protein. Among about half a million distinct CDR3 sequences listed, approximately 40% were seen once. Which antigens these TCRs recognize remains unknown. The specimen was cultured PBMCs, collected from culture after CMV antigen stimulation. Receptors were obtained from a human donor in good health (CMV status not recorded). Some clones in this sample may be carry-over from other donors' samples.

The chain uses TRBV7-2 and TRBJ1-1; a possible D gene is TRBD1 (6 bases). Trimming pared 5 bases from V and 1 base from J, leaving 17 bases between. This CDR3 has 16 residues. The germline CDR1 and CDR2 sequences are SGHTA and FQGNSA. CDR3 bases: TGTGCCAGCAGCGAAACAGGGTGGGCTCCGAACACTGAAGCTTTCTTT. Its translation is CASSETGWAPNTEAFF.

The chain combines TRBV28 with TRBJ2-3, with TRBD2 matching over 10 bases. This CDR3 region has 19 residues. Germline V CDR1 and CDR2: MDHEN, SYDVKM. J gave up 4 bases and V 3 bases, and 16 bases lay outside the gene matches. CDR3: CASSFKIDLLAGGSDTQYF. The CDR3 bases are TGTGCCAGCAGTTTCAAGATCGACCTCTTAGCGGGGGGTTCAGATACGCAGTATTTT.

In its sample, this clonotype was seen a few times. This chain connects TRBV11-3 to TRBJ2-1; D uncertain. CDR1 and CDR2 (germline): SGHNT, YENEEA. This CDR3 is built from 15 residues. V was pared by 3 bases and J by 0 bases, with 9 bases between. CDR3 in amino acids: CASSFRLSSYNEQFF. The CDR3 coding sequence is TGTGCCAGCAGCTTTAGGTTGAGCTCCTACAATGAGCAGTTCTTC.

The gene calls are TRBV4-2 and TRBJ2-5; 7 nucleotides match TRBD2. CDR3 size: 15 residues. V gave up 10 bases and J gave up 2 bases; unmatched junction bases: 13. CDR1 and CDR2 (germline): LGHNA, YNFKEQ. This CDR3 reads CANIRERGRQETQYF. The CDR3 DNA sequence: TGTGCCAATATTCGCGAGCGGGGCCGACAAGAGACCCAGTACTTC.

This clonotype has just a few counts. For the CDR3, the DNA is TGTGCCATGGGGGGACTCCAAGGGGGACAAGAGACCCAGTACTTC. Translation: CAMGGLQGGQETQYF. V and J are TRBV10-3 and TRBJ2-5, with D possibly being TRBD1 or TRBD2 (6 bases each). Germline loops: CDR1 ENHRY, CDR2 SYGVKD. The ends were cut back, 9 bases at V and 2 bases at J, with 19 bases in the middle. This CDR3 has 15 residues.

The rearrangement links TRBV10-2 to TRBJ2-3, with TRBD2 identical over 12 bases. The junction had 4 bases not matched to a gene; V was cut back by 0 bases and J by 0 bases. The CDR3 runs 18 residues. Germline CDR1 is WSHSY and CDR2 is SAAADI. The CDR3 loop reads CASSESTSGSLSTDTQYF. The CDR3 region has the DNA TGCGCCAGCAGTGAGTCGACTAGCGGGAGTCTCAGCACAGATACGCAGTATTTT.